The 32 T cell receptor beta chains in this list originate from one sample, sequenced in a study of OX40 agonist ivuxolimab in advanced cancers. Using immunoSEQ multiplex PCR, the repertoire was profiled, and TCRdb retains in-frame clones only, with some absent. The sample holds tens of thousands of clones, about 93% seen once. Sequences were derived from CD4+ or CD8+ T cells sorted from blood, sampled in a trial of the OX40 agonist ivuxolimab. These receptors were obtained from an adult with an advanced solid tumor such as melanoma, head and neck, liver or kidney cancer.

This clone was seen more than once but under ten times. This chain connects TRBV21-1 to TRBJ2-2. TRBV21-1 is a pseudogene. The CDR3 contains 16 residues. The CDR3 DNA reads TGTGCCAGCACCCGGACGGGGGCTACGGACACCGGGGAGCTGTTTTTT. Its translation: CASTRTGATDTGELFF.

The V call is TRBV30, the J call TRBJ2-2; 10 positions match TRBD1. Germline CDR1 and CDR2: GTSNPN and SVGIG (reference sequence). The CDR3 spans 14 residues. CDR3 nucleotide sequence: TGTGCGGCGGCGCCCGGGACAGGGGCCGGGGAGCTGTTTTTT. Translated, it gives CAAAPGTGAGELFF.

The CDR3 DNA is TGTGCCAGCTCACCATACAGGGTGGCCCAAGAGACCCAGTACTTC. Translation: CASSPYRVAQETQYF. The chain uses TRBV18 and TRBJ2-5, with a weak D call TRBD1 (6 bases). Germline values: CDR1 KGHSH, CDR2 LQKENI. CDR3 size: 15 residues. V lost 2 bases, J lost 1 base, and 11 bases lay in between.

The CDR3, as DNA: TGTGCCAGCAGTGGACAGGGGGCAGTTGGGGAGCAGTACGTC. Translating gives CASSGQGAVGEQYV. The genes are TRBV27 and TRBJ2-7; 11 nucleotides match TRBD1. The V segment lost 5 bases and the J segment 7 bases; nucleotides outside the gene matches: 7. The CDR3 loop spans 14 amino acids. Germline lookup yields CDR1 MNHEY and CDR2 SMNVEV (reference sequence).

The chain uses TRBV19 and TRBJ2-1, with 9 bases lining up with TRBD2. Germline V lookup: CDR1 LNHDA, CDR2 SQIVND (reference sequence). The J segment lost 4 bases and the V segment lost 4 bases, leaving 5 bases of the junction unmatched. The CDR3 extends over 15 amino acids. The CDR3 bases are TGTGCCAGTAGTACGGCGGGGGGGCTGTACAATGAGCAGTTCTTC. Translating it yields CASSTAGGLYNEQFF.

The chain joins TRBV2 to TRBJ1-1; no firm D call. V lost 3 bases and J lost 3, with 8 bases in between. The CDR3 is made up of 13 amino acids. Germline V CDR1 and CDR2: SNHLY, FYNNEI. The CDR3 sequence: CASSEGSYTEAFF. CDR3 DNA sequence: TGTGCCAGCAGTGAGGGGAGTTACACTGAAGCTTTCTTT.

As to this clone: The same CDR3 can be traced to other DNA sequences in this sample. V and J are TRBV19 and TRBJ1-6; no clear D gene. The CDR3 totals 14 residues. Germline CDR1 and CDR2: LNHDA and SQIVND (reference sequence). Trimming took 1 base from V and 9 from J, leaving 10 bases between them. This CDR3 is CASSIGGRGSPLHF. The DNA for the CDR3 is TGTGCCAGTAGTATAGGAGGGCGCGGTTCACCCCTCCACTTT.

V usage is TRBV5-8 and J usage is TRBJ1-4, with 7 bases matching TRBD1. The CDR3 totals 15 residues. The ends lost 9 bases at V and 2 bases at J; junction bases unmatched: 10. CDR1 and CDR2 (germline): SGHTS, YDEGEE. CDR3 region: CATPTGYRTNEKLFF. The CDR3 coding sequence is TGTGCCACCCCGACAGGGTATAGGACTAATGAAAAACTGTTTTTT.

The gene calls are TRBV28 and TRBJ1-2; D is ambiguous. Deletions cut 5 bases from V and 4 bases from J, with 17 bases between. In germline, CDR1 is MDHEN, CDR2 SYDVKM. CDR3 size: 15 residues. This CDR3 reads CASSVSRGSSYGYTF. DNA for the CDR3: TGTGCCAGCAGTGTTAGCCGCGGGAGCAGCTATGGCTACACCTTC.

A single count supports this clone. The V gene is TRBV13, the J gene TRBJ1-1, with D possibly TRBD1 on 5 matching bases. V lost 1 base, J lost 6 bases, and 15 bases lay in between. Per germline, CDR1 PRHDT and CDR2 FYEKMQ (reference sequence). The CDR3 contains 15 residues. CDR3: CASSLASMGGAEAFF. CDR3 nucleotide sequence: TGTGCCAGCAGCTTAGCTTCGATGGGGGGGGCTGAAGCTTTCTTT.

V is TRBV30 and J is TRBJ2-1; a weak D match, TRBD2 (5 bases). The V gene's germline CDR1 is GTSNPN and CDR2 SVGIG (reference sequence). The length of the CDR3 is 12 residues. The V gene lost 8 bases and the J gene lost 5 bases, with 13 bases spanning the gap. This chain's CDR3 is CAEGRADNEQFF. CDR3 bases: TGTGCCGAAGGGAGAGCTGACAATGAGCAGTTCTTC.

J is TRBJ2-1 and V is TRBV25-1; D is ambiguous. The germline V gene encodes CDR1 MGHDK and CDR2 SYGVNS. With 5 bases removed from V and 0 bases from J, the gap between germline ends came to 8 bases. CDR3 length equals 14 residues. The CDR3 reads CASSRPPSYNEQFF. CDR3 nucleotide sequence: TGTGCCAGCAGTAGACCCCCCTCCTACAATGAGCAGTTCTTC.

This chain links TRBV7-9 with TRBJ1-6; no clear D. The CDR3 covers 14 residues. Per the germline V gene, CDR1 is SEHNR and CDR2 is FQNEAQ (reference sequence). The V gene lost 1 base and the J gene lost 6 bases, with 7 bases spanning the gap. The CDR3 loop is CASSLGGPNSPLHF. CDR3 in DNA: TGTGCCAGCAGCTTAGGCGGTCCTAATTCACCCCTCCACTTT.

The chain has TRBV6-4 and TRBJ1-1, with 9 bases identical to TRBD1. Trimming at V came to 7 bases and at J to 9 bases, leaving 12 bases not matched to a gene. CDR3 length: 14 amino acids. Germline CDR1 and CDR2: MRHNA and SNTAGT. For the CDR3, the DNA is TGTGCCAGCAACTTAGCGGACAGGGGCCGCCAAGCTTTCTTT. The encoded protein is CASNLADRGRQAFF.

V and J are TRBV10-3 and TRBJ2-3; D possibly uses TRBD1 or TRBD2 (5 bases each). CDR1 and CDR2 from the germline V gene are ENHRY and SYGVKD. V dropped 7 bases and J dropped 1 base, with 15 bases sitting between them. The CDR3 is made up of 15 amino acids. The CDR3 protein is CAINKGTLGTDTQYF. DNA of the CDR3: TGTGCCATCAATAAGGGGACCCTTGGCACAGATACGCAGTATTTT.

The chain combines TRBV7-8 with TRBJ2-7; maybe TRBD2 (5 bases). The ends were cut back, 3 bases at V and 3 bases at J, with 18 bases in the middle. Germline loops: CDR1 SGHVS, CDR2 FQNEAQ. This CDR3 is built from 16 residues. The CDR3 region has the DNA TGTGCCAGCAGCTTGGCATCAGTCGACGGGAACTACGAGCAGTACGTC. It translates to CASSLASVDGNYEQYV.

V gene TRBV5-5 combines with J gene TRBJ1-2; 7 positions agree with TRBD1. The CDR3 spans 14 residues. V was pared by 3 bases and J by 5 bases, with 7 bases of the junction left unmatched. Looked up from germline, CDR1 is SGHKS and CDR2 is YYEKEE (reference sequence). The CDR3 spells CASSYWGTEYGYTF. The CDR3 coding sequence is TGTGCCAGCAGCTACTGGGGGACAGAATATGGCTACACCTTC.

This clone was seen more than once but under ten times. The chain is built from TRBV19 and TRBJ2-1; TRBD1 or TRBD2 may be the D gene (7 bases each). CDR3 length: 16 residues. V was shortened by 0 bases and J by 3 bases, with 12 bases between the two germline ends. Germline V lookup: CDR1 LNHDA, CDR2 SQIVND (reference sequence). The DNA of the CDR3 is TGTGCCAGTAGTATAGAACCCAGGGGGGGCTACAATGAGCAGTTCTTC. Encoded protein: CASSIEPRGGYNEQFF.

V usage is TRBV6-5 and J usage is TRBJ2-1; no reliable D call. Trimming stripped 5 bases from V and 5 bases from J, with 7 bases between. This CDR3 has 12 residues. Germline assignment: CDR1 MNHEY and CDR2 SVGAGI. The CDR3 DNA reads TGTGCCAGCAGTCTACCAAACAATGAGCAGTTCTTC. Amino acids: CASSLPNNEQFF.

The rearrangement links TRBV15 to TRBJ1-1; no firm D call. There are 16 residues in the CDR3. In germline, CDR1 is LNHNV, CDR2 YYDKDF (reference sequence). Trimming removed 0 bases from V and 8 bases from J, with 19 bases in between. The CDR3 DNA reads as TGTGCCACCAGCAGAGATAGGGCGGAGTTAAGGAAAGAAGCTTTCTTT. Protein sequence: CATSRDRAELRKEAFF. Together with reference TRBV15 and TRBJ1-1, the CDR3 gives the full variable domain: DAMVIQNPRYQVTQFGKPVTLSCSQTLNHNVMYWYQQKSSQAPKLLFHYYDKDFNNEADTPDNFQSRRPNTSFCFLDIRSPGLGDTAMYLCATSRDRAELRKEAFFGQGTRLTVV.

The chain combines TRBV27 with TRBJ1-2; TRBD1 agrees at 9 bases. Germline CDR1 and CDR2: MNHEY and SMNVEV (reference sequence). The CDR3 runs to 15 residues. V lost 4 bases to trimming and J lost 3 bases; unmatched junction nucleotides: 6. Written as DNA, the CDR3 is TGTGCCAGCAGTTCCCAGGACAGGGGCCACTATGGCTACACCTTC. It specifies CASSSQDRGHYGYTF.

The chain links TRBV4-1 to TRBJ2-5, with 10 positions matching TRBD2. The V segment lost 3 bases and the J segment 2 bases; nucleotides outside the gene matches: 12. The germline V gene encodes CDR1 MGHRA and CDR2 YSYEKL. The CDR3 contains 18 residues. CDR3 in DNA: TGCGCCAGCAGCCACCTGAATAGCGGGGGGCTTACTCAAGAGACCCAGTACTTC. This encodes CASSHLNSGGLTQETQYF.

The V gene is TRBV19, the J gene TRBJ1-4; D not resolved. Germline loops: CDR1 LNHDA, CDR2 SQIVND (reference sequence). The CDR3 is 13 residues long. V shed 4 bases and J shed 7 bases, with 10 bases lying between them. CDR3 DNA: TGTGCCAGTAGTAAAAGGGAGATTGAAAAACTGTTTTTT. As protein: CASSKREIEKLFF.

The chain carries TRBV7-9 and TRBJ1-1; possible D gene TRBD1, 5 bases. Trimming removed 4 bases at V and 1 base at J, with 16 bases between. From germline, CDR1 is SEHNR and CDR2 FQNEAQ (reference sequence). This CDR3 is 16 amino acids long. This CDR3 reads CASSSPHGGSNTEAFF. CDR3 in DNA: TGTGCCAGCAGCTCACCCCATGGGGGGTCGAACACTGAAGCTTTCTTT.

The chain couples TRBV21-1 to TRBJ2-5; TRBD2, the D gene given by the table, was not confirmed from the DNA. TRBV21-1 is termed a pseudogene. The CDR3 is made up of 16 amino acids. This CDR3 reads CASSTTHFGDEETQYF. In nucleotides, the CDR3 is TGTGCCAGCAGCACAACCCACTTTGGAGATGAAGAGACCCAGTACTTC.

This chain uses TRBV28 with TRBJ1-2; TRBD1 aligns across 8 bases. In germline, CDR1 is MDHEN, CDR2 SYDVKM. The CDR3 runs to 13 residues. The trim removed 6 bases at V and 8 bases at J, leaving 8 bases unmatched. CDR3 nucleotide sequence: TGTGCCAGCAGGTCCCAGGGGGCGAGCGGCTACACCTTC. Amino acids: CASRSQGASGYTF.

The CDR3 DNA reads as TGTGCCAGCAGTCAGGGGAATCAGCCCCAGCATTTT. Its protein is CASSQGNQPQHF. This chain uses TRBV13 with TRBJ1-5; TRBD1 might be the D (6 bases). V was clipped by 6 bases and J by 4 bases, with 7 bases between them. Germline V gene lookup returns CDR1 PRHDT and CDR2 FYEKMQ (reference sequence). The CDR3 runs 12 residues.

V gene TRBV12-5 combines with J gene TRBJ2-5; 9 bases fit TRBD2. Losses at the gene ends were 7 bases for V and 4 bases for J; bases not matched to a gene: 13. Germline V gene sequence: CDR1 LGHNT, CDR2 FRNRAP. This CDR3 comprises 16 residues. CDR3 in DNA: TGTGCTAGTGCTTACGAAGCGGGGGGCCGGGGAGAGACCCAGTACTTC. It specifies CASAYEAGGRGETQYF. The full variable domain, rest sourced from reference TRBV12-5 and TRBJ2-5, is DARVTQTPRHKVTEMGQEVTMRCQPILGHNTVFWYRQTMMQGLELLAYFRNRAPLDDSGMPKDRFSAEMPDATLATLKIQPSEPRDSAVYFCASAYEAGGRGETQYFGPGTRLLVL.

V and J are TRBV2 and TRBJ2-5, with no clear D. This CDR3 is built from 11 residues. Germline CDR1 reads SNHLY; CDR2 reads FYNNEI. Trimming cost V 8 bases and J 4 bases, with 8 bases left between them. CDR3 amino acids: CASQNTETQYF. In DNA, the CDR3 is TGTGCCAGCCAAAATACAGAGACCCAGTACTTC.

This chain connects TRBV10-2 to TRBJ2-5; the match to TRBD1 covers 7 bases. V was clipped by 7 bases and J by 2 bases; unmatched bases: 4. The CDR3 runs 13 residues. Germline loops: CDR1 WSHSY, CDR2 SAAADI. DNA for the CDR3: TGCGCCAGCAATAGGGGGCCTCAAGAGACCCAGTACTTC. Translating it yields CASNRGPQETQYF.

This clone was recorded only once. The chain links TRBV11-2 to TRBJ2-1; D is undetermined. The V gene's germline CDR1 is SGHAT and CDR2 FQNNGV. The CDR3 is made up of 13 amino acids. Trimming pared 1 base from V and 5 bases from J, leaving 6 bases between. For the CDR3, the DNA is TGTGCCAGCAGCTTAGTCTCAGACAATGAGCAGTTCTTC. Its translation: CASSLVSDNEQFF.

The chain links TRBV7-9 to TRBJ2-5; no clear D gene. This CDR3 region has 14 residues. V lost 3 bases, J lost 1 base, and 9 bases lay in between. Germline V gene sequence: CDR1 SEHNR, CDR2 FQNEAQ (reference sequence). The CDR3: CASSFEAAQETQYF. The CDR3 nucleotides are TGTGCCAGCAGCTTCGAGGCAGCCCAAGAGACCCAGTACTTC.